The T cell receptor beta chain under discussion was sequenced for a study of T-cell memory formation after mild COVID-19. Details on this clonotype: Antigen unknown.

MiXCR, applied by TCRdb to the 5' RACE reads, yields one record per CDR3 protein. The sample lists under 300,000 distinct CDR3 sequences, roughly 8% occurring once. Germline V lookup: CDR1 LGHNA, CDR2 YNFKEQ. This CDR3 region has 15 residues. With 0 bases removed from V and 6 bases from J, the gap between germline ends came to 12 bases. Notes on the study in general: Pre-infection memory held some responding clones, suggesting pre-existing cross-reactive T cells responded.

Sequencing input: PBMCs or a T cell subset sorted from them (not recorded which). The TCR originated in a man aged 18-30 years who had mild COVID-19 (a few samples of this study predate the infection). Cell type and time point are not known. This chain connects TRBV4-2 to TRBJ1-5; perhaps TRBD1 as D (5 bases). This chain's CDR3 is CASSQDGAAGQPQHF. The CDR3 DNA reads TGTGCCAGCAGCCAAGACGGGGCGGCGGGTCAGCCCCAGCATTTT.